This T cell receptor beta chain was recovered during a study of T cells expressing NK-cell markers. Study-wide context: Sorted CD3+CD56-NKG2C+, CD3+CD56+NKG2C+ and CD3+CD56+NKG2C- T cells supplied the TCR beta repertoires.

The study's findings and limits: Clones of NKG2C+ T cells that had expanded were of unclear HCMV specificity.

5'RACE template switching with UMIs produced the TCR beta cDNA. One entry per CDR3 protein, without DNA, is what TCRdb gives after re-calling the 5' RACE reads. This sample's table has around 380,000 distinct CDR3 sequences. Germline V CDR1 and CDR2: SGHVS, FQNEAQ. The CDR3 totals 16 residues. A remark on this clonotype: Its target is unknown.

The TCR comes from a woman aged 50 to 60 in good health. Source material: blood T cells: a sorted CD56 or NKG2C T cell subset, CD4+ or CD8+ T cells, or bulk PBMC T cells (not recorded which). The rearrangement uses TRBV7-8 and TRBJ2-5; TCRdb's D call, TRBD2, is unchecked because there is no DNA. The CDR3 sequence is CASSPPNIAGGETQYF.